This T cell receptor (beta chain) is from a study of technical replicates of blood from a handful of donors. V lost 8 bases to trimming and J lost 3 bases; unmatched junction nucleotides: 2. The CDR3 has 13 residues. Germline CDR1 is SGHAT and CDR2 is FQNNGV. Profiling relied on immunoSEQ multiplex PCR, and the TCRdb table lists in-frame clones only, not all of them. Among approximately 64,000 clones listed, more than 75% were seen once. The sequence was obtained from a human donor in good health. Some clones in this sample may be carry-over from other donors' samples. The sequencing sample was made of PBMCs. This chain joins TRBV11-2 and TRBJ2-4, with TRBD1 matching over 9 bases. The CDR3 bases are TGTGCCAGCGGACAGGGGAGCAAAAACATTCAGTACTTC. The encoded protein is CASGQGSKNIQYF.